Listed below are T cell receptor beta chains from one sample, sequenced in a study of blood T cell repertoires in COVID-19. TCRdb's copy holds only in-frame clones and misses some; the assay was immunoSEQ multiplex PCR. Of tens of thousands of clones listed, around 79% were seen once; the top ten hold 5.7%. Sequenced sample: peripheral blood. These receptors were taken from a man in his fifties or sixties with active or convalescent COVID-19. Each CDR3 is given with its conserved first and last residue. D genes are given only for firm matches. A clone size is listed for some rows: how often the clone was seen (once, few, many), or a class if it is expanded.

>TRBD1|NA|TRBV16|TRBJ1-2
CASSQSVTGDYGYTF
TGTGCCAGCAGCCAATCTGTGACAGGGGACTATGGCTACACCTTC
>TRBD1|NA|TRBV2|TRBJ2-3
CASSPGGTQYF
TGTGCCAGCAGTCCAGGGGGTACGCAGTATTTT
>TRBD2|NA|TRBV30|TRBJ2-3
CAWSKTSGGRTDTQYF
TGTGCCTGGAGTAAGACTAGCGGGGGGCGCACAGATACGCAGTATTTT
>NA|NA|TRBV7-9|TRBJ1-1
CASSLVQGVGTEAFF
TGTGCCAGCAGCTTAGTACAAGGGGTCGGCACTGAAGCTTTCTTT
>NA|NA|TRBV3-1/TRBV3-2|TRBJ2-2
CASSQGRGTGELFF
TGTGCCAGCAGCCAAGGTCGAGGCACCGGGGAGCTGTTTTTT
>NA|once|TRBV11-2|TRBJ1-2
CASRSTRDGYTF
TGTGCCAGCAGGTCGACCAGGGATGGCTACACCTTC
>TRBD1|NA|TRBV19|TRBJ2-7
CASRAPGTGVREQYF
TGTGCCAGTAGGGCACCGGGGACAGGGGTGCGAGAGCAGTACTTC
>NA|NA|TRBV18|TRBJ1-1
CASSPGPPGGMNTEAFF
TGTGCCAGCTCACCGGGACCGCCTGGGGGGATGAACACTGAAGCTTTCTTT
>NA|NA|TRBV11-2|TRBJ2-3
CASSLEAPGSPDTQYF
TGTGCCAGCAGCTTAGAGGCACCCGGGAGCCCAGATACGCAGTATTTT
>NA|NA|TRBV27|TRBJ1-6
CASSQVTRDSPLHF
TGTGCCAGCAGTCAGGTTACTAGGGATTCACCCCTCCACTTT
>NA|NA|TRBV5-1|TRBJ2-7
CASSLEGAYEQYF
TGCGCCAGCAGCTTAGAAGGGGCCTACGAGCAGTACTTC
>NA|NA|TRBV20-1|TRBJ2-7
CSASSEAPYEQYF
TGCAGTGCTAGTAGCGAGGCCCCCTACGAGCAGTACTTC
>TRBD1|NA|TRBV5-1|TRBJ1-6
CASSARGTGSNSPLHF
TGCGCCAGCAGCGCACGAGGGACAGGGAGTAATTCACCCCTCCACTTT
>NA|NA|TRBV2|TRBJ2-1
CASRRLAGNEQFF
TGTGCCAGCAGGAGGCTAGCAGGCAATGAGCAGTTCTTC
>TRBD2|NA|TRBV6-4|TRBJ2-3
CASSDSSGGADTQYF
TGTGCCAGCAGTGACTCTAGCGGGGGGGCCGATACGCAGTATTTT
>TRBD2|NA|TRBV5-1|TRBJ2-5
CASGRGGEFRETQYF
TGCGCCAGCGGGCGGGGGGGAGAGTTCAGAGAGACCCAGTACTTC
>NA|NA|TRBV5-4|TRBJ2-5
CASSFEGTQETQYF
TGTGCCAGCAGCTTCGAGGGGACACAAGAGACCCAGTACTTC
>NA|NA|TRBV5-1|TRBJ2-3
CASSSVTGTDTQYF
TGCGCCAGCAGCTCCGTGACAGGCACAGATACGCAGTATTTT
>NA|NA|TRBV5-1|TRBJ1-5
CASSLDGGNQPQHF
TGCGCCAGCAGCTTGGATGGGGGGAATCAGCCCCAGCATTTT
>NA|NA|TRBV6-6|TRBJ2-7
CASYDPDSHEQYF
TGTGCCAGCTACGACCCCGACAGCCACGAGCAGTACTTC
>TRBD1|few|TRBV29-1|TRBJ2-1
CSVESRTGVYNEQFF
TGCAGCGTCGAGAGCAGGACAGGGGTCTACAATGAGCAGTTCTTC
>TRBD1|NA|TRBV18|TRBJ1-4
CASSPQKTGGEKLFF
TGTGCCAGCTCACCGCAAAAAACAGGGGGTGAAAAACTGTTTTTT
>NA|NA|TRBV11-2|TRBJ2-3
CASSLGTTGEADTQYF
TGTGCCAGCAGCCTAGGGACTACAGGGGAGGCAGATACGCAGTATTTT
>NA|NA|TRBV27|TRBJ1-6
CASSISGTSPSPLHF
TGTGCCAGCAGTATCTCCGGGACAAGCCCTTCACCCCTCCACTTT
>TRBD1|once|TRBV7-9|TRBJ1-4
CASSLGTGLHEKLFF
TGTGCCAGCAGCTTAGGGACAGGGTTACATGAAAAACTGTTTTTT
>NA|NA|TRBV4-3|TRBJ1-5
CASSQDWAGGANQPQHF
TGCGCCAGCAGCCAAGATTGGGCCGGGGGGGCTAACCAGCCCCAGCATTTT
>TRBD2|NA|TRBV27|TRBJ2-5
CASTSSGGARETQYF
TGTGCCAGCACCTCTAGCGGGGGGGCCAGGGAGACCCAGTACTTC
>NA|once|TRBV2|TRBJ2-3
CASAVAADTQYF
TGTGCCAGCGCGGTAGCCGCAGATACGCAGTATTTT
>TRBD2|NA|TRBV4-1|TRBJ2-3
CASSPKPLAGGGTDTQYF
TGCGCCAGCAGCCCAAAGCCTCTAGCGGGGGGAGGTACAGATACGCAGTATTTT
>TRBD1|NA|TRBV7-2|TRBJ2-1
CASSSDRARPNEQFF
TGTGCCAGCAGCTCCGACAGGGCCCGGCCTAATGAGCAGTTCTTC
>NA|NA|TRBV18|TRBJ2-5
CASSPTQYQETQYF
TGTGCCAGCTCACCCACCCAGTACCAAGAGACCCAGTACTTC
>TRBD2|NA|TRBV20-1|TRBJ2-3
CSASGPGLAGASTDTQYF
TGCAGTGCTAGTGGTCCGGGACTAGCGGGGGCCAGCACAGATACGCAGTATTTT
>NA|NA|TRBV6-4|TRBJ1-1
CASSGRAGGARAFF
TGTGCCAGCAGTGGAAGGGCTGGGGGGGCAAGGGCTTTCTTT
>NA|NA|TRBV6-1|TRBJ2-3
CASSDETNLRGLSTDTQYF
TGTGCCAGCAGTGATGAGACGAACCTCCGGGGACTCAGCACAGATACGCAGTATTTT
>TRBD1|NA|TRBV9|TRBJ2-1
CASSVEGQGFNEQFF
TGTGCCAGCAGCGTAGAGGGACAGGGTTTCAATGAGCAGTTCTTC
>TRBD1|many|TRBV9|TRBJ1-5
CASSDRDSVFPQHF
TGTGCCAGCAGCGACCGGGACAGCGTTTTTCCCCAGCATTTT
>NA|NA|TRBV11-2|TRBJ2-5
CASRRFSGETQYF
TGTGCCAGCAGGCGATTCAGCGGGGAGACCCAGTACTTC
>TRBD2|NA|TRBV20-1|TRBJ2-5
CSLGGIETQYF
TGCAGTCTCGGGGGGATAGAGACCCAGTACTTC
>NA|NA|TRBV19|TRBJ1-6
CASQRGSPTNSPLHF
TGTGCCAGCCAACGCGGGAGTCCAACTAATTCACCCCTCCACTTT
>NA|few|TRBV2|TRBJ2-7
CASSPYYEQYF
TGTGCCAGCAGTCCCTACTACGAGCAGTACTTC